Sequencing of this TCR beta chain was carried out in a study of T cell responses to AZD1222 COVID-19 vaccine. Notes on the study in general: An increase in Spike-specific TCR breadth and depth was observed after two AZD1222 doses. Spike was spanned by vaccine-associated CD4 TCRs, which were dominant at 160-218 and 743-854. Females outnumbered males among donors, who were mostly white British; clonal diversity was possibly underestimated. The number of AZD1222 recipients seropositive at baseline was only 5 to 7.

Note on this clone: Its antigen is currently unknown.

Clones were sequenced by immunoSEQ multiplex PCR, and TCRdb holds only the in-frame ones, with some missing. The table shows around 60,000 clones, with 80% to 90% occurring only once. Source: peripheral blood, taken on day 0 of AZD1222 vaccination. This clonotype originated in an adult in good health.

CDR3 protein: CASSRSGQAAGSEQFF. The CDR3 bases are TGTGCCAGCAGTAGATCGGGACAGGCGGCCGGCAGTGAGCAGTTCTTC. The chain links TRBV6-2 or TRBV6-3 to TRBJ2-1, with 8 nucleotides matching TRBD1. The germline V gene encodes CDR1 MNHEY and CDR2 SVGEGT. There are 16 residues in the CDR3. The ends lost 5 bases at V and 9 bases at J; junction bases unmatched: 15.